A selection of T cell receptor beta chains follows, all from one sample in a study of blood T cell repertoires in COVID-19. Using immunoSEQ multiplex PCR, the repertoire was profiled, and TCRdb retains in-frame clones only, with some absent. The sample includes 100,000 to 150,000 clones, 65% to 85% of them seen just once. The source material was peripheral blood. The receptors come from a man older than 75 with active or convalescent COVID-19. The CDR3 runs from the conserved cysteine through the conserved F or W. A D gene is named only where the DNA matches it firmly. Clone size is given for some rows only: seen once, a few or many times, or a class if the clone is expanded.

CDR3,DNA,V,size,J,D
CAWSYPGADTQYF,TGTGCCTGGAGTTACCCCGGAGCAGATACGCAGTATTTT,TRBV30,.,TRBJ2-3,.
CASSQNQATRSNTGELFF,TGCGCCAGCAGCCAAAATCAGGCCACCCGATCGAACACCGGGGAGCTGTTTTTT,TRBV4-3,.,TRBJ2-2,.
CASSYGLAANNEQFF,TGTGCCAGCAGTTACGGACTAGCGGCCAACAATGAGCAGTTCTTC,TRBV6-5,.,TRBJ2-1,TRBD2
CASSQEPPDRRPLGYTF,TGTGCCAGCAGCCAAGAACCCCCCGACAGACGACCTTTAGGCTACACCTTC,TRBV3-1/TRBV3-2,.,TRBJ1-2,.
CASSSETRHVNEQFF,TGTGCCAGCAGCTCCGAGACAAGACACGTTAATGAGCAGTTCTTC,TRBV9,few,TRBJ2-1,.
CASSAQAGNTIYF,TGTGCCAGCAGCGCACAGGCTGGAAACACCATATATTTT,TRBV7-2,once,TRBJ1-3,.
CASSQGQDFDGYTF,TGTGCCAGCAGCCAGGGACAGGATTTCGATGGCTACACCTTC,TRBV3-1/TRBV3-2,.,TRBJ1-2,TRBD1
CASSLNMGGETQYF,TGTGCCAGCAGCTTAAACATGGGGGGGGAGACCCAGTACTTC,TRBV7-2,.,TRBJ2-5,TRBD2
CASSQPDQPQHF,TGCGCCAGCAGCCAGCCGGATCAGCCCCAGCATTTT,TRBV4-1,few,TRBJ1-5,.
CASSYETLDRGHIQYF,TGTGCCAGCAGCTACGAAACGCTGGACAGGGGACACATTCAGTACTTC,TRBV7-9,.,TRBJ2-4,TRBD1
CASSSHLNSGNTIYF,TGTGCCAGCAGCTCGCACCTAAACTCTGGAAACACCATATATTTT,TRBV11-2,.,TRBJ1-3,.
CASSLAGDGANVLTF,TGTGCCAGCAGCTTGGCGGGGGATGGGGCCAACGTCCTGACTTTC,TRBV5-5,.,TRBJ2-6,.
CASSSRTGTDTQYF,TGTGCCAGCAGCTCGCGGACAGGCACAGATACGCAGTATTTT,TRBV7-6,.,TRBJ2-3,.
CASSLEAGLGTEAFF,TGTGCCAGCAGTTTAGAGGCGGGGCTGGGCACTGAAGCTTTCTTT,TRBV27,.,TRBJ1-1,.
CASSPRASGGRETDTQYF,TGTGCCAGCAGCCCTCGGGCTAGCGGGGGCCGAGAGACAGATACGCAGTATTTT,TRBV7-9,few,TRBJ2-3,TRBD2
CASSPDRGAQHF,TGTGCCAGCAGCCCGGACAGGGGGGCCCAGCATTTT,TRBV7-8,.,TRBJ1-5,TRBD1
CASSERGIMNTGELFF,TGTGCCAGCAGTGAACGGGGAATCATGAACACCGGGGAGCTGTTTTTT,TRBV6-1,.,TRBJ2-2,.
CASSLLAGTGAGYGYTF,TGTGCCAGCAGCTTACTTGCTGGGACAGGGGCTGGATATGGCTACACCTTC,TRBV7-2,.,TRBJ1-2,TRBD1
CASTARREQYF,TGTGCCAGCACCGCGAGGAGGGAGCAGTACTTC,TRBV2,once,TRBJ2-7,.
CASSLRSSAGGTDTQYF,TGTGCCAGCAGCTTGAGGAGTTCCGCGGGCGGCACAGATACGCAGTATTTT,TRBV7-6,.,TRBJ2-3,.
CASSLGRGETQYF,TGCGCCAGCAGCTTGGGTCGGGGAGAGACCCAGTACTTC,TRBV5-1,.,TRBJ2-5,.
CASRLAGEIQIKQYF,TGTGCCAGCAGGCTAGCGGGGGAGATACAGATAAAGCAGTATTTT,TRBV2,.,TRBJ2-3,TRBD2
CASSPLAGGQETQYF,TGCGCCAGCAGCCCCCTCGCGGGGGGCCAAGAGACCCAGTACTTC,TRBV5-1,.,TRBJ2-5,TRBD2
CAWSVQGSNSPLHF,TGTGCCTGGAGTGTTCAGGGGTCGAATTCACCCCTCCACTTT,TRBV30,.,TRBJ1-6,.
CASSRDSSNTEAFF,TGTGCCAGCTCACGGGACTCCTCAAACACTGAAGCTTTCTTT,TRBV7-9,few,TRBJ1-1,.
CASSPQGRNSPLHF,TGTGCCAGCAGTCCTCAGGGCAGGAATTCACCCCTCCACTTT,TRBV28,.,TRBJ1-6,.
CASSLGPAIGGYTF,TGTGCCAGCAGCTTAGGACCAGCGATTGGTGGCTACACCTTC,TRBV7-2,.,TRBJ1-2,.
CASSSRTGALNTEAFF,TGCGCCAGCAGCTCAAGGACAGGGGCCCTGAACACTGAAGCTTTCTTT,TRBV5-1,.,TRBJ1-1,TRBD1
CASSLAGNRYEQYF,TGTGCCAGCAGCTTAGCGGGGAACCGCTACGAGCAGTACTTC,TRBV11-2,.,TRBJ2-7,.
CAWSKGTGGRYSNQPQHF,TGTGCCTGGAGTAAGGGAACAGGGGGCCGCTATAGCAATCAGCCCCAGCATTTT,TRBV30,.,TRBJ1-5,TRBD1
CSLPRVQPQHF,TGCAGTCTCCCCAGGGTTCAGCCCCAGCATTTT,TRBV20-1,.,TRBJ1-5,.
CATSESGSYNEQFF,TGTGCCACCAGTGAAAGCGGCTCCTACAATGAGCAGTTCTTC,TRBV24-1,.,TRBJ2-1,.
CASSPGQGIYNEQFF,TGCGCCAGCAGCCCAGGACAGGGGATATACAATGAGCAGTTCTTC,TRBV5-1,.,TRBJ2-1,TRBD1
CASSYDKLAGGPTYF,TGTGCCAGCAGTTACGATAAGCTAGCGGGGGGGCCTACGTATTTT,TRBV6-2/TRBV6-3,.,TRBJ2-3,TRBD2
CASTETGPPYF,TGTGCCAGCACAGAGACAGGGCCTCCTTATTTT,TRBV12-3/TRBV12-4,.,TRBJ1-3,TRBD1
CASSLGQGARDYAFF,TGTGCCAGCAGCTTAGGACAGGGGGCACGGGACTATGCTTTCTTT,TRBV7-9,.,TRBJ1-1,TRBD1
CATSDSGQVPTDTQYF,TGTGCCACCAGTGACTCGGGACAGGTTCCCACAGATACGCAGTATTTT,TRBV24-1,.,TRBJ2-3,TRBD1
CASSRTASNQPQHF,TGTGCCAGCAGTCGGACAGCTAGCAATCAGCCCCAGCATTTT,TRBV2,once,TRBJ1-5,.
CASGRDNSGNTIYF,TGTGCCAGCGGCCGGGACAACTCTGGAAACACCATATATTTT,TRBV6-5,.,TRBJ1-3,.
CASSYDGDLINTEAFF,TGTGCCAGCAGTTACGACGGGGATTTGATAAACACTGAAGCTTTCTTT,TRBV6-6,.,TRBJ1-1,.
CASSLGGNYEQYF,TGTGCCAGTAGTCTGGGAGGTAACTACGAGCAGTACTTC,TRBV19,.,TRBJ2-7,.
CASSLRVRATNEKLFF,TGTGCCAGCAGCTTAAGGGTCAGGGCGACTAATGAAAAACTGTTTTTT,TRBV7-8,.,TRBJ1-4,.
CASSLEAGGTEAFF,TGCGCCAGCAGCTTGGAGGCCGGGGGAACTGAAGCTTTCTTT,TRBV5-1,.,TRBJ1-1,.
CATSEAGTAGNEQFF,TGTGCCACCAGTGAGGCCGGGACAGCGGGCAATGAGCAGTTCTTC,TRBV24-1,.,TRBJ2-1,.
CASSLVLQNTEAFF,TGTGCCAGCAGCTTAGTACTCCAGAACACTGAAGCTTTCTTT,TRBV7-2,.,TRBJ1-1,.
CASSVASTDTQYF,TGTGCCAGCAGCGTAGCTAGTACAGATACGCAGTATTTT,TRBV9,few,TRBJ2-3,.
CASRGHTGELFF,TGCGCCAGCAGGGGGCACACCGGGGAGCTGTTTTTT,TRBV10-2,.,TRBJ2-2,.
CASSSSGVNTEAFF,TGTGCCAGCAGCTCATCAGGGGTGAACACTGAAGCTTTCTTT,TRBV7-2,.,TRBJ1-1,.
CASSVGGTGGWNTEAFF,TGTGCCAGCAGCGTAGGGGGAACAGGGGGATGGAACACTGAAGCTTTCTTT,TRBV9,.,TRBJ1-1,TRBD1
CASSLLQGIYGYTF,TGTGCCAGCAGCCTACTCCAGGGGATCTATGGCTACACCTTC,TRBV3-1/TRBV3-2,.,TRBJ1-2,.
CASRTRTVTYEQYF,TGTGCCAGCAGAACTCGGACAGTTACCTACGAGCAGTACTTC,TRBV6-5,.,TRBJ2-7,.
CASSLVGTGGSPLHF,TGTGCCAGCAGCTTAGTTGGGACAGGGGGTTCACCCCTCCACTTT,TRBV7-2,.,TRBJ1-6,TRBD1
CASSELQVFHF,TGTGCCAGCAGTGAACTCCAGGTTTTCCACTTT,TRBV2,once,TRBJ1-6,.
CASSFQFSGGAETQYF,TGCGCCAGCAGCTTCCAATTTAGCGGGGGGGCGGAGACCCAGTACTTC,TRBV5-1,.,TRBJ2-5,TRBD2
CASSLGGDGYGYTF,TGTGCCAGCAGCTTAGGGGGGGACGGCTATGGCTACACCTTC,TRBV11-2,.,TRBJ1-2,.